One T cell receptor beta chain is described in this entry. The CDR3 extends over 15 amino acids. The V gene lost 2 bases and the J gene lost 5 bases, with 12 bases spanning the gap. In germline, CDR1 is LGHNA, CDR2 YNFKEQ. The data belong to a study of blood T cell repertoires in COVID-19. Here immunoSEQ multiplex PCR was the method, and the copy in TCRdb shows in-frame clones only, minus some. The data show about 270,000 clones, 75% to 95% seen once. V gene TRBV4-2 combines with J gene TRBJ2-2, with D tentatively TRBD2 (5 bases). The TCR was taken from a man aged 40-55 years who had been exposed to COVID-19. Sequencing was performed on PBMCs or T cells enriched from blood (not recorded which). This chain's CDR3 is CASSQLLGGTGELFF. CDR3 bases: TGTGCCAGCAGCCAACTGCTAGGAGGTACCGGGGAGCTGTTTTTT.